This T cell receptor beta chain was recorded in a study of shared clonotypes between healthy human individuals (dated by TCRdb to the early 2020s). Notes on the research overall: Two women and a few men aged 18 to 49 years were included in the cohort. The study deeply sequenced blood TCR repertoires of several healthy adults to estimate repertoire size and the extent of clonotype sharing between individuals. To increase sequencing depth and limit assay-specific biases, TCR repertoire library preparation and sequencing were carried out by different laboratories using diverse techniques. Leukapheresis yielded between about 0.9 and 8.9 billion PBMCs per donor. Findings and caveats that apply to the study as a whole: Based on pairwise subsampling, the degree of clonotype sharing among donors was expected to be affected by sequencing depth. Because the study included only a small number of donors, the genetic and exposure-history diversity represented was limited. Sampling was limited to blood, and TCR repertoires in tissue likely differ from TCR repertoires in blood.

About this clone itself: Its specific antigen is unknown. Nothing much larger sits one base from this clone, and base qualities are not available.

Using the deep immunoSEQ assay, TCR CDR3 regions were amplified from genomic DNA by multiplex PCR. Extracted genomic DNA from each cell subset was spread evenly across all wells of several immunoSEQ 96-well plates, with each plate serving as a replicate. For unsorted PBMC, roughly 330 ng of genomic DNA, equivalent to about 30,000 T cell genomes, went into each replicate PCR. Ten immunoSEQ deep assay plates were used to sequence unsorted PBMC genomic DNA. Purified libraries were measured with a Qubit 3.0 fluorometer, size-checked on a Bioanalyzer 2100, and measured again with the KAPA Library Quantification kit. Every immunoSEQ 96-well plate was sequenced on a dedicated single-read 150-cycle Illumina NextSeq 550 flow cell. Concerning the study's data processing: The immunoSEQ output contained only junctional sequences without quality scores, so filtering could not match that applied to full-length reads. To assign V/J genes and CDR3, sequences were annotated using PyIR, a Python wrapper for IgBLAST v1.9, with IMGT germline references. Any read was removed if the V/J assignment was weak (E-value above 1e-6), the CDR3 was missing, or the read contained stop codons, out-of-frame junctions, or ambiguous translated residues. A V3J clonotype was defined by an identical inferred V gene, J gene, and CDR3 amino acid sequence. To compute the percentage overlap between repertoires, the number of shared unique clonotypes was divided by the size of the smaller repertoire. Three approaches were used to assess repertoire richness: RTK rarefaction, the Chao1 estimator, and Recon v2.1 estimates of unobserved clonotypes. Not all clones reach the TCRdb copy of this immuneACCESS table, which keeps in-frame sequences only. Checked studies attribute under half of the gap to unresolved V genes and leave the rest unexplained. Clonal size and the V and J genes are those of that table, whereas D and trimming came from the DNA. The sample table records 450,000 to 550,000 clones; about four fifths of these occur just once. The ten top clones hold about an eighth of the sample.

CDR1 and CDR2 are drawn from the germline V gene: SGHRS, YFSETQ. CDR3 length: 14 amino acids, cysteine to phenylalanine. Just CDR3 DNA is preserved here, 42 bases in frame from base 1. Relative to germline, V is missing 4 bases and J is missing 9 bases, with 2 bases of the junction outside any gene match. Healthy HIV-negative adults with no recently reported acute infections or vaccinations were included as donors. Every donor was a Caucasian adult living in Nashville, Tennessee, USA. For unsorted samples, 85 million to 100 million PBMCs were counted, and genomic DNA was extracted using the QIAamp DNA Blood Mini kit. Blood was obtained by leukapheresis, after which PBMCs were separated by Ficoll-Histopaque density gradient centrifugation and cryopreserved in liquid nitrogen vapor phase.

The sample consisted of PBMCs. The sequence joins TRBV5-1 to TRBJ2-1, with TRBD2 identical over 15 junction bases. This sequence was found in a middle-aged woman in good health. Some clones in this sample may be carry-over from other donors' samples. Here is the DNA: TGCGCCAGCAGCCCGGGACTAGCGGGAGGTGAGCAGTTCTTC. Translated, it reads CASSPGLAGGEQFF.